Described below is a single T cell receptor (beta chain) sequence and its context. Its target is not known. Possible read error: a much larger clone is one base away. With 5 bases removed from V and 6 bases from J, the gap between germline ends came to 5 bases. The CDR3 sequence is 11 residues long. In germline, CDR1 is SEHNR, CDR2 FQNEAQ (reference sequence). These data originate in a study of T cells in Graves' hyperthyroidism and ophthalmopathy. The TCR beta CDR3 regions underwent amplification using RNA transcripts as the source. Researchers ran a first-round RT-PCR on the TCR CDR3 using the HTBI primer set. Using its own MiXCR run on the multiplex PCR reads, TCRdb lists one record per CDR3 protein. The table includes hundreds of thousands of distinct CDR3 sequences, about 17% detected once. General study results and limits: Stable hyperthyroidism was separated from ophthalmopathy by a model based on 13 V-J features.

Material: blood. The chain recombines TRBV7-9 with TRBJ2-1; D call uncertain. This TCR derives from a woman in her 50s with Graves' hyperthyroidism that later progressed to Graves' ophthalmopathy. This CDR3 reads CASSPCNEQFF. For the CDR3, the DNA is TGTGCCAGCAGCCCGTGCAATGAGCAGTTCTTC.